A selection of T cell receptor beta chains follows, all from one sample in a study of cytomegalovirus exposure and HLA in healthy donors. Using immunoSEQ multiplex PCR, the repertoire was profiled, and TCRdb retains in-frame clones only, with some absent. Seen here are 110,000 or so clones, roughly 15% observed once, and the top ten hold more than 0.8%. The sequencing sample was made of PBMCs. The receptors originated from a female donor in good health and CMV-seronegative. The CDR3 runs from the conserved cysteine through the conserved F or W. The D gene is left open where the match is weak. Size tells how often a clone was seen (once, few, many) or the class of an expanded clone, and some rows leave it out.

TRBJ2-7	-	TRBD2	TRBV7-9	TGTGCCAGCAGCTTCCTTGGCGGGAGTACGACCTACGAGCAGTACTTC	CASSFLGGSTTYEQYF
TRBJ1-2	-	TRBD1	TRBV6-5	TGTGCCAGCAGTACGCAGACAGGGGGCTATGGCTACACCTTC	CASSTQTGGYGYTF
TRBJ2-4	-	-	TRBV5-1	TGCGCCAGCAGCTTGGAAGTAGTCTCAGCCAAAAACATTCAGTACTTC	CASSLEVVSAKNIQYF
TRBJ2-1	few	-	TRBV2	TGTGCCAGCGGGGCAGGGGCCGGCAATGAGCAGTTCTTC	CASGAGAGNEQFF
TRBJ2-2	-	-	TRBV29-1	TGCAGCGTTTATATCTCGACCGGGGAGCTGTTTTTT	CSVYISTGELFF
TRBJ2-3	-	TRBD1	TRBV5-6	TGTGCCAGCAGCTTGGGGGACAGGGACACAGATACGCAGTATTTT	CASSLGDRDTDTQYF
TRBJ2-3	-	TRBD2	TRBV7-6	TGTGCCAGCAGCTTCATAGGGACTAGCGGTGGAGATACGCAGTATTTT	CASSFIGTSGGDTQYF
TRBJ2-5	few	TRBD1	TRBV25-1	TGTGCCAGCAGTGAACAAGGACAGGGGTACCAAGAGACCCAGTACTTC	CASSEQGQGYQETQYF
TRBJ1-1	-	-	TRBV2	TGTGCCAGCACTCTCGGGTACACTGAAGCTTTCTTT	CASTLGYTEAFF
TRBJ2-7	-	-	TRBV7-8	TGTGCCAGCAGCTTGGGCGCCTACGAGCAGTACTTC	CASSLGAYEQYF
TRBJ2-3	-	-	TRBV4-1	TGCGCCAGCAGCCCGTTAGGCAGCGGAAGCACAGATACGCAGTATTTT	CASSPLGSGSTDTQYF
TRBJ1-4	few	-	TRBV15	TGTGCCACCAGCAGAGCGGTAGGAAGGGGTGAAAAACTGTTTTTT	CATSRAVGRGEKLFF
TRBJ2-7	-	TRBD1	TRBV6-1	TGTGCCAGCAGTGAAGGGACAGGACACTCCTACGAGCAGTACTTC	CASSEGTGHSYEQYF
TRBJ1-1	few	TRBD1	TRBV4-2	TGTGCCAGCAGCCAAGATCGGACAGGTAAGAACACTGAAGCTTTCTTT	CASSQDRTGKNTEAFF
TRBJ2-7	-	TRBD2	TRBV9	TGTGCCAGCAGCGAAGGGACTAGTGGCACCGAGCAGTACTTC	CASSEGTSGTEQYF
TRBJ1-4	few	TRBD1	TRBV6-6	TGTGCCAGCAGTATCCGGGACAGGGGGAATGAAAAACTGTTTTTT	CASSIRDRGNEKLFF
TRBJ1-1	few	TRBD1	TRBV25-1	TGTGCCAGCAGAGTCTCCGGGACAGGGGCTCCTGAAGCTTTCTTT	CASRVSGTGAPEAFF
TRBJ2-3	-	TRBD1	TRBV5-4	TGTGCCAGCAGCAAAGGGACAGGGTCAGATACGCAGTATTTT	CASSKGTGSDTQYF
TRBJ2-5	once	-	TRBV4-1	TGCGCCAGCAGCCAAGATACGGTCAGGGTGGATGTGACCCAGTACTTC	CASSQDTVRVDVTQYF
TRBJ1-5	few	TRBD1	TRBV6-1	TGTGCCAGCAGTGTACAGGGGCGCAATCAGCCCCAGCATTTT	CASSVQGRNQPQHF
TRBJ2-7	-	-	TRBV10-3	TGTGCCATCAGTGAGTCGACGGGTACCTACGAGCAGTACTTC	CAISESTGTYEQYF
TRBJ1-2	few	-	TRBV2	TGTGCCAGCAGTGCAGGACAGCCCTATGGCTACACCTTC	CASSAGQPYGYTF
TRBJ1-2	-	-	TRBV19	TGTGCCAGTACTTCTAGGGCCAGGGGAATAGGAGGCTACACCTTC	CASTSRARGIGGYTF
TRBJ1-2	-	-	TRBV6-6	TGTGCCAGCAGTTATCAAGCAGGATCGGATGGCTACACCTTC	CASSYQAGSDGYTF
TRBJ1-2	-	-	TRBV20-1	TGCAGTGCTAGAGATGTAACGGACACCTTC	CSARDVTDTF
TRBJ1-5	-	TRBD1	TRBV5-8	TGTGCCAGCAGCACACCCGGGACAGGGGTCGAGGGGGACAATCAGCCCCAGCATTTT	CASSTPGTGVEGDNQPQHF
TRBJ2-7	few	-	TRBV27	TGTGCCAGCTCCCTGGAGGGGGCGGGGGGAACGGCCTACGAGCAGTACTTC	CASSLEGAGGTAYEQYF
TRBJ1-5	few	-	TRBV7-2	TGTGCCAGCAGCTTAGCCAGGTATGGTCAGCCCCAGCATTTT	CASSLARYGQPQHF
TRBJ2-1	few	TRBD2	TRBV7-9	TGTGCCAGCACCTCACGGGGGGGCGTTGAGCAGTTCTTC	CASTSRGGVEQFF
TRBJ2-1	-	-	TRBV4-3	TGCGCCAGCAGCCTCCGGTGGGGGCGCGGGGAGCAGTTCTTC	CASSLRWGRGEQFF
TRBJ2-4	-	-	TRBV2	TGTGCCAGCAGTGAAGGGGCACAATCGTGGGCAGGGGCAAACATTCAGTACTTC	CASSEGAQSWAGANIQYF
TRBJ1-3	few	-	TRBV5-6	TGTGCCAGCAGTGAAGTGGGAGTCTCTGGAAACACCATATATTTT	CASSEVGVSGNTIYF
TRBJ2-1	-	TRBD2	TRBV27	TGTGCCAGCAGTTTCCTCGGACTAGCGGGGGGCTTAGTCCACAATGAGCAGTTCTTC	CASSFLGLAGGLVHNEQFF
TRBJ1-1	few	-	TRBV10-2	TGCGCCAGCAGAGCGGGGAGAGGGACTGAAGCTTTCTTT	CASRAGRGTEAFF
TRBJ2-7	few	-	TRBV2	TGTGCCAGCAGTGAACTAAGGGACACGACCAACTACGAGCAGTACTTC	CASSELRDTTNYEQYF
TRBJ2-7	-	TRBD1	TRBV19	TGTGCCAGTAGTATCAAAGGGACAGGGATTTACGAGCAGTACTTC	CASSIKGTGIYEQYF
TRBJ2-2	few	TRBD1	TRBV14	TGTGCCAGCAGCCGAGGGGGCTTAGGCACCGGGGAGCTGTTTTTT	CASSRGGLGTGELFF
TRBJ1-4	-	TRBD1	TRBV4-3	TGCGCCAGCAGCACGACGGGACAGGGGAATGAAAAACTGTTTTTT	CASSTTGQGNEKLFF
TRBJ1-3	few	-	TRBV6-5	TGTGCCAGCAGACTAATCTCTGGAAACACCATATATTTT	CASRLISGNTIYF
TRBJ2-5	-	-	TRBV7-2	TGTGCCAGCAGCTTCGAGAGGAAAGAGACCCAGTACTTC	CASSFERKETQYF